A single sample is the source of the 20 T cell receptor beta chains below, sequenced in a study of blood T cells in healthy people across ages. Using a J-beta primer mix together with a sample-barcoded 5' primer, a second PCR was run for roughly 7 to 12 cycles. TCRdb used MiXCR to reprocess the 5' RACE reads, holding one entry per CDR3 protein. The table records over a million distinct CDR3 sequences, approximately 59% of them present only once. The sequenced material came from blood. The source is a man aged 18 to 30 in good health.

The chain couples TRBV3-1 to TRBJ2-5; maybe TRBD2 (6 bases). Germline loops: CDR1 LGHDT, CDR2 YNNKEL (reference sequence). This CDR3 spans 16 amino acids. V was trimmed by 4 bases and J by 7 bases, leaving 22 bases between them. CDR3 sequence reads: CASSPDAGHYRGTQYF. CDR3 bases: TGTGCCAGCAGCCCCGATGCGGGGCATTACCGGGGGACCCAGTACTTC.

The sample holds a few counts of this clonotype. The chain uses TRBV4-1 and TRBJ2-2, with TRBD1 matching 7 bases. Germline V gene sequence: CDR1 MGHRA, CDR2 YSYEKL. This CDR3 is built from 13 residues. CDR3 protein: CATGTENTGELFF. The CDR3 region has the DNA TGCGCTACTGGGACAGAGAACACCGGGGAGCTGTTTTTT.

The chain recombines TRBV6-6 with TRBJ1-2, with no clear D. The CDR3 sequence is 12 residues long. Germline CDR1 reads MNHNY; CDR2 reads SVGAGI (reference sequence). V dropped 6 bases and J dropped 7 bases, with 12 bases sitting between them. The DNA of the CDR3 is TGTGCCAGCAGGCCTAACCTGGGTGGCTACACCTTC. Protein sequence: CASRPNLGGYTF.

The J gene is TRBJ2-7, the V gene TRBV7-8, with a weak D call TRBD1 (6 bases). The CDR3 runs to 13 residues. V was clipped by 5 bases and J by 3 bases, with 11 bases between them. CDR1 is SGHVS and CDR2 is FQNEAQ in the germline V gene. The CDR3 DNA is TGTGCCAGCAGCCCATGGGACAACTACGAGCAGTACTTC. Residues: CASSPWDNYEQYF.

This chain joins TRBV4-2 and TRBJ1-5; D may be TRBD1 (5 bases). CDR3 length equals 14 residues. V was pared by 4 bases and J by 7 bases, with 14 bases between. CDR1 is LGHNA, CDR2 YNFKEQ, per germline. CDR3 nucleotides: TGTGCCAGCAGCCCTGACACGGGGGACCAGCCCCAGCATTTT. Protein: CASSPDTGDQPQHF.

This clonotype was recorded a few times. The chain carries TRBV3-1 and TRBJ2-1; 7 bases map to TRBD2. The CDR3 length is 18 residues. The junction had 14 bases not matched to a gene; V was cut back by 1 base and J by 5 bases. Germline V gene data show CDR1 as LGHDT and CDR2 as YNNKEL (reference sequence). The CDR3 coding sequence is TGTGCCAGCAGCCAAGGACAAGACGGCGGGAGAGGGGACAATGAGCAGTTCTTC. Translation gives CASSQGQDGGRGDNEQFF.

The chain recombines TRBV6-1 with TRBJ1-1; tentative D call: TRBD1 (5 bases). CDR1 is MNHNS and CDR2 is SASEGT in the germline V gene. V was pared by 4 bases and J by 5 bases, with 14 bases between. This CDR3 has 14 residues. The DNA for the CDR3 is TGTGCCAGCAGTGCATCGCTGGGGGGAACTGAAGCTTTCTTT. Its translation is CASSASLGGTEAFF.

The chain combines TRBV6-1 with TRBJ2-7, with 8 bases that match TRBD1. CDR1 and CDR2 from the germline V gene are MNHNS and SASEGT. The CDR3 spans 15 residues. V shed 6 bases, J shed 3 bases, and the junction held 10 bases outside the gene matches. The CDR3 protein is CASSNGQGEIYEQYF. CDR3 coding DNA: TGTGCCAGCAGCAACGGACAGGGAGAAATCTACGAGCAGTACTTC.

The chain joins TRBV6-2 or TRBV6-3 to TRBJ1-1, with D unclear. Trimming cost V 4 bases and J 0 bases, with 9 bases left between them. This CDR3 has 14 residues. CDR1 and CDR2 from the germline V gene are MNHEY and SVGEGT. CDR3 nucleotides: TGTGCCAGCAGTTTCGTAAAGTTGAACACTGAAGCTTTCTTT. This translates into CASSFVKLNTEAFF.

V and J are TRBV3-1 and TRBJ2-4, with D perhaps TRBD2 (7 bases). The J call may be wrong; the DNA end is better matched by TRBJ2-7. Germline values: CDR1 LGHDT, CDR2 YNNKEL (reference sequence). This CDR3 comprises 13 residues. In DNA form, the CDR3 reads TGTGCCAGCGAGGGGGGGGCGATGTACGAGCAGTACTTC. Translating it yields CASEGGAMYEQYF.

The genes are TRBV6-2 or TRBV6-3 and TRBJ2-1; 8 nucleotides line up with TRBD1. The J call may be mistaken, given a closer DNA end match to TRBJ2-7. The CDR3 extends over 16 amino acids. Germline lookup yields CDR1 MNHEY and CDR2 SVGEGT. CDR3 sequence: CASSYYGTGPYNEQYF. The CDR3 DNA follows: TGTGCCAGCAGTTACTACGGGACAGGCCCCTACAATGAGCAGTACTTC.

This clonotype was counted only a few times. CDR3: CSARRVPYNEQFF. CDR3 bases: TGCAGCGCGCGCCGGGTCCCCTACAATGAGCAGTTCTTC. V gene TRBV29-1 combines with J gene TRBJ2-1; no clear D. Germline CDR1 is SQVTM and CDR2 is ANQGSEA. Trimming left V 7 bases short and J 2 bases short, with 12 bases between. The CDR3 consists of 13 residues.

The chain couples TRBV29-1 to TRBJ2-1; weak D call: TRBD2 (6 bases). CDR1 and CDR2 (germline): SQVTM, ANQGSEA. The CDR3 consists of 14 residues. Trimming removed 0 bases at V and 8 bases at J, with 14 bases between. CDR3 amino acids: CSVEEVSGVYEQFF. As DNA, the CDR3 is TGCAGCGTTGAAGAGGTGTCGGGGGTCTATGAGCAGTTCTTC.

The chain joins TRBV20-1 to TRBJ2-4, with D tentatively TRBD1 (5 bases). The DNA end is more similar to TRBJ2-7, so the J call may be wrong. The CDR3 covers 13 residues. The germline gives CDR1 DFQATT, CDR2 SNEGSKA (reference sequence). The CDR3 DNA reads TGCAGTGCTCCCCACCCCAGGGAACACGAGCAGTACTTC. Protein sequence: CSAPHPREHEQYF.

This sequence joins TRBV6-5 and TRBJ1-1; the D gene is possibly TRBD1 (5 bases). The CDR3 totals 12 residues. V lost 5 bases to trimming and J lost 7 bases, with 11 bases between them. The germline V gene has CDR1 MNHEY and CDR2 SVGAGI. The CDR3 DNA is TGTGCCAGCAGTGGGACTACAGATGAAGCTTTCTTT. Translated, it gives CASSGTTDEAFF.

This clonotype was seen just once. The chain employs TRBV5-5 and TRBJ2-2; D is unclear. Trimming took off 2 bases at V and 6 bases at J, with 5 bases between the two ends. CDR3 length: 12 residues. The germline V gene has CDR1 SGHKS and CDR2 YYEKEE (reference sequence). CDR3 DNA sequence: TGTGCCAGCAGCTTCGAGGCCGGGGAGCTGTTTTTT. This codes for CASSFEAGELFF.

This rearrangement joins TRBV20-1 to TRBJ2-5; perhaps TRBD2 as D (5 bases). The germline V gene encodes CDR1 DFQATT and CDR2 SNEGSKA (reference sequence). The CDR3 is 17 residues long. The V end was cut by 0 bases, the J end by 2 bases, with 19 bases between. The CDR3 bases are TGCAGTGCTAGAGATTTAAAGGGAGCTGAGTCACAAGAGACCCAGTACTTC. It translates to CSARDLKGAESQETQYF.

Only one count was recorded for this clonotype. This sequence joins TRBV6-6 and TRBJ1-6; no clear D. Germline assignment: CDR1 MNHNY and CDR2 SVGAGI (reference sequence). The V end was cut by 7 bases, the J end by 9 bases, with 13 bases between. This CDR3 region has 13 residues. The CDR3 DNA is TGTGCCAGCACCAACATGGATATTTCACCCCTCCACTTT. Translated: CASTNMDISPLHF.

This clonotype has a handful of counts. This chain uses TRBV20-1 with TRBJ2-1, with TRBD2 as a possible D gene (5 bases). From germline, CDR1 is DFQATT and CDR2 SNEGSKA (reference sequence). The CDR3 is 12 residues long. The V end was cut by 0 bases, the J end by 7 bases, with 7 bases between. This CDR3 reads CSARDEGNEQFF. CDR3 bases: TGCAGTGCTAGAGATGAGGGTAATGAGCAGTTCTTC.

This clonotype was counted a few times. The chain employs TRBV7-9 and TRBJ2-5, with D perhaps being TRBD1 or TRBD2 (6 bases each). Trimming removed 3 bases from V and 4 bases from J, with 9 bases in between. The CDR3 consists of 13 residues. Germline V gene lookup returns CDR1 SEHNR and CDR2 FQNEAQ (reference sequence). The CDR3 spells CASSFPGAETQYF. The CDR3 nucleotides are TGTGCCAGCAGCTTCCCGGGGGCAGAGACCCAGTACTTC.